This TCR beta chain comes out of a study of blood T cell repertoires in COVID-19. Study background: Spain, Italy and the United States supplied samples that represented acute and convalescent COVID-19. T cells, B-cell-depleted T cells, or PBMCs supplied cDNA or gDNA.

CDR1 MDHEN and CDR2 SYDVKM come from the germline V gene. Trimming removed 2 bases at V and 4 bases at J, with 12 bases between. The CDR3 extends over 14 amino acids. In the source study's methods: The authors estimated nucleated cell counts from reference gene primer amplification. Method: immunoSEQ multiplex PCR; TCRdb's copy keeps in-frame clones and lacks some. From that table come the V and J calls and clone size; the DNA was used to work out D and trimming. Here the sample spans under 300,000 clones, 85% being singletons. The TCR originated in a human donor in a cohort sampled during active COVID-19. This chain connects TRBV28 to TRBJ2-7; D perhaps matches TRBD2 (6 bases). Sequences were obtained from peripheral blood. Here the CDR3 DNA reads TGTGCCAGCAGTTTAGACGGGAGTCGGTACGAGCAGTACTTC. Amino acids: CASSLDGSRYEQYF.